These 27 T cell receptor beta chains came from one sample sequenced in a study of Graves' ophthalmopathy and Graves' hyperthyroidism. RNA transcripts were the source from which TCR beta CDR3 regions were amplified. HTBI primers primed a first-round RT-PCR, and a second-round multiplex PCR followed. TCRdb re-called the multiplex PCR reads with MiXCR, one entry per CDR3 protein. The table includes around 670,000 distinct CDR3 sequences, roughly 40% detected once. Sequencing was carried out using peripheral blood. These receptors all stem from an adult man with Graves' ophthalmopathy.

Concerning this clonotype itself: A read error is possible here, since a much larger clone lies one base away. This sequence joins TRBV19 and TRBJ1-6, with 7 bases fitting TRBD1. CDR3 length: 15 residues. Germline V gene lookup returns CDR1 LNHDA and CDR2 SQIVND (reference sequence). The CDR3 is CVSSIDSGQNSPLHF. In nucleotides, the CDR3 is TGTGTCAGTAGTATTGATTCGGGACAGAATTCACCCCTCCACTTT.

This clonotype was detected ten times or more. The chain employs TRBV7-9 and TRBJ1-5; TRBD1 agrees at 9 bases. From germline, CDR1 is SEHNR and CDR2 FQNEAQ (reference sequence). The V segment lost 5 bases and the J segment 4 bases; nucleotides outside the gene matches: 6. The CDR3 contains 15 residues. The chain's CDR3 is CASSLGTGINQPQHF. The CDR3 DNA follows: TGTGCCAGCAGCCTCGGGACAGGGATTAATCAGCCCCAGCATTTT.

In regard to this clonotype: This sequence may be a read error, since a much larger clone differs from it by one base. The conserved phenylalanine or tryptophan is not found at the CDR3 terminus, so this likely reflects a read error. The chain recombines TRBV29-1 with TRBJ1-1; D unresolved. CDR3 length: 15 amino acids. The germline CDR1 and CDR2 sequences are SQVTM and ANQGSEA. V gave up 6 bases and J gave up 3 bases, with 20 bases separating them. CDR3 region: CSVTPIWGWDTEAFS. For the CDR3, the DNA is TGCAGCGTCACCCCCATATGGGGATGGGACACTGAAGCTTTCTCT.

This clonotype was seen just once. This chain links TRBV24-1 with TRBJ1-2; TRBD1 is a possible D gene (6 bases). The length of the CDR3 is 14 residues. Trimming took off 11 bases at V and 1 base at J, with 16 bases between the two ends. Germline lookup yields CDR1 KGHDR and CDR2 SFDVKD. The CDR3 spells CASTSEGGNYGYTF. The DNA for the CDR3 is TGTGCCAGCACCTCAGAGGGGGGTAACTATGGCTACACCTTC.

The genes are TRBV25-1 and TRBJ1-4, with 7 bases identical to TRBD1. The CDR3 contains 16 residues. V lost 6 bases and J lost 5; bases outside the gene matches: 12. Germline V CDR1 and CDR2: MGHDK, SYGVNS. The CDR3 loop reads CASSQVARGRNEKLFF. Here the CDR3 DNA reads TGTGCCAGCAGCCAAGTGGCCAGGGGGAGGAATGAAAAACTGTTTTTT.

This clonotype was recorded a few times. The chain couples TRBV11-2 to TRBJ2-7; 8 bases are a match to TRBD1. The CDR3 sequence is 15 residues long. With V trimmed by 5 bases and J by 3 bases, 9 bases remained unmatched. Germline loops: CDR1 SGHAT, CDR2 FQNNGV. The CDR3 sequence: CASSGSGQANYEQYF. The CDR3 nucleotides are TGTGCCAGCAGCGGGTCGGGACAGGCAAACTACGAGCAGTACTTC.

The CDR3 here is CAIRRSTASSYNSPLHF. The CDR3 DNA follows: TGTGCCATCAGAAGGTCGACAGCGAGCTCCTATAATTCACCCCTCCACTTT. This chain joins TRBV10-3 and TRBJ1-6, with D perhaps TRBD1 (5 bases). The length of the CDR3 is 17 residues. CDR1 and CDR2 from the germline V gene are ENHRY and SYGVKD. V lost 6 bases to trimming and J lost 0 bases, with 15 bases between them.

This clonotype was seen a few times. The chain joins TRBV25-1 to TRBJ2-2; TRBD2 is a possible D gene (6 bases). The length of the CDR3 is 13 residues. The V end was cut by 6 bases, the J end by 6 bases, with 11 bases between. Germline V lookup: CDR1 MGHDK, CDR2 SYGVNS. The CDR3 DNA reads as TGTGCCAGCAGGCGGGATCGCGCCGGGGAGCTGTTTTTT. This translates into CASRRDRAGELFF.

This clonotype was seen many times. The chain carries TRBV2 and TRBJ2-5; 8 positions match TRBD2. The CDR3 spans 14 residues. Germline CDR1 SNHLY, CDR2 FYNNEI. V lost 6 bases to trimming and J lost 1 base; unmatched junction nucleotides: 4. Written as DNA, the CDR3 is TGTGCCAGCAGAGCGGCGGGGGGCCAAGAGACCCAGTACTTC. This gives the protein CASRAAGGQETQYF.

For this clonotype: Relative to the germline gene, one junction end is altered; a read error may explain this. This chain's CDR3 is CASSEAGLETQYF. The DNA of the CDR3 is TGTGCCAGCAGTGAAGCGGGGCTGGAGACCCAGTACTTC. The chain joins TRBV24-1 to TRBJ2-5; TRBD2 aligns across 7 bases. CDR1 is KGHDR, CDR2 SFDVKD, per germline. CDR3 length: 13 amino acids.

There are a few counts of this clonotype. The CDR3 here is CASSLDSGSYSYEQYF. In nucleotides, the CDR3 is TGTGCCAGCAGCTTGGACAGCGGGAGTTACTCCTACGAGCAGTACTTC. The chain employs TRBV5-4 and TRBJ2-7; TRBD2 aligns across 8 bases. The germline CDR1 and CDR2 sequences are SGHNT and YYREEE (reference sequence). Trimming took 0 bases from V and 0 from J; bases not matched to a gene: 5. The CDR3 sequence is 16 residues long.

This clonotype was recorded once. This CDR3 is CASSQIRGGLTYEQYF. For the CDR3, the DNA is TGCGCCAGCAGCCAAATCCGAGGGGGCCTTACCTACGAGCAGTACTTC. This chain connects TRBV5-1 to TRBJ2-7, with 7 bases lining up with TRBD1. Germline CDR1 is SGHRS and CDR2 is YFSETQ. The length of the CDR3 is 16 residues. V dropped 4 bases and J dropped 2; count of bases not matched to a gene: 12.

The chain has TRBV10-3 and TRBJ1-2, with D perhaps TRBD1 (6 bases). Trimming took 3 bases from V and 7 from J, leaving 18 bases between them. Per germline, CDR1 ENHRY and CDR2 SYGVKD. CDR3 length: 15 residues. The CDR3 loop is CAISDGGQRAGGYTF. For the CDR3, the DNA is TGTGCCATCAGTGACGGAGGACAGAGGGCTGGTGGCTACACCTTC.

The chain couples TRBV19 to TRBJ1-1; D not certain. V was clipped by 0 bases and J by 4 bases, with 12 bases between them. Germline CDR1 and CDR2: LNHDA and SQIVND (reference sequence). The CDR3 consists of 15 residues. CDR3 DNA: TGTGCCAGTAGTATAGAAGGCTTTTCGGGCACTGAAGCTTTCTTT. This encodes CASSIEGFSGTEAFF.

This sequence joins TRBV7-9 and TRBJ1-3; TRBD1 might be the D (6 bases). Trimming cost V 3 bases and J 4 bases, with 13 bases left between them. This CDR3 has 15 residues. Germline V gene sequence: CDR1 SEHNR, CDR2 FQNEAQ (reference sequence). CDR3 in DNA: TGTGCCAGCAGCTTGGACGGGGGCGAGGGAAACACCATATATTTT. It is translated as CASSLDGGEGNTIYF. Filled out from reference TRBV7-9 and TRBJ1-3, the complete variable domain reads DTGVSQNPRHKITKRGQNVTFRCDPISEHNRLYWYRQTLGQGPEFLTYFQNEAQLEKSRLLSDRFSAERPKGSFSTLEIQRTEQGDSAMYLCASSLDGGEGNTIYFGEGSWLTVV.

This chain links TRBV2 with TRBJ2-7; tentatively, D is TRBD2 (5 bases). The CDR3 is 14 amino acids. Trimming left V 3 bases short and J 4 bases short, with 13 bases between. The germline V gene encodes CDR1 SNHLY and CDR2 FYNNEI. Written as DNA, the CDR3 is TGTGCCAGCAGTGACCGGAGCGGCTTATACGAGCAGTACTTC. Protein: CASSDRSGLYEQYF.

The rearrangement joins TRBV20-1 to TRBJ2-5; 8 nucleotides match TRBD2. Per germline, CDR1 DFQATT and CDR2 SNEGSKA (reference sequence). The CDR3 totals 14 residues. V lost 6 bases to trimming and J lost 5 bases; unmatched junction nucleotides: 11. The CDR3 spells CSALSAGGVETQYF. CDR3 coding DNA: TGCAGTGCCCTTTCGGCGGGAGGAGTCGAGACCCAGTACTTC.

This chain uses TRBV29-1 with TRBJ2-5, with D perhaps matching TRBD1 or TRBD2 (5 bases each). The CDR3 is made up of 13 amino acids. Germline CDR1 SQVTM, CDR2 ANQGSEA. Trimming removed 7 bases at V and 0 bases at J, with 12 bases between. Here the CDR3 reads CSAGWGYQETQYF. CDR3 nucleotides: TGCAGCGCCGGGTGGGGGTACCAAGAGACCCAGTACTTC.

This clonotype has at least ten counts. This sequence joins TRBV12-3 or TRBV12-4 and TRBJ1-4; D gene unclear. V was pared by 3 bases and J by 8 bases, with 7 bases between. The CDR3 runs 12 residues. The CDR3 sequence: CASSFSGEKLFF. The DNA of the CDR3 is TGTGCCAGCAGTTTTTCGGGGGAAAAACTGTTTTTT.

The gene calls are TRBV6-1 and TRBJ1-5; D remains unclear. Deletions cut 6 bases from V and 0 bases from J, with 12 bases between. CDR1 is MNHNS, CDR2 SASEGT, per germline. The CDR3 runs 15 residues. In DNA, the CDR3 is TGTGCCAGCAGGGCTCTGGTATATAGCAATCAGCCCCAGCATTTT. As protein: CASRALVYSNQPQHF.

This clonotype was detected ten times or more. The rearrangement links TRBV12-3 or TRBV12-4 to TRBJ1-3; TRBD1 is a possible D gene (5 bases). CDR3 length: 14 residues. Trimming left V 6 bases short and J 1 base short, with 10 bases between. In DNA form, the CDR3 reads TGTGCCAGCAGCCCTGGGGCTTCTGGAAACACCATATATTTT. Translation: CASSPGASGNTIYF.

This clonotype was observed a few times. The chain is built from TRBV2 and TRBJ2-2; 9 bases fit TRBD1. Germline V gene sequence: CDR1 SNHLY, CDR2 FYNNEI. Trimming cost V 8 bases and J 5 bases; bases outside gene matches: 6. The CDR3 runs to 14 residues. CDR3 DNA: TGTGCCAGCGTACAGGGGGCCGGGACCGGGGAGCTGTTTTTT. Encoded protein: CASVQGAGTGELFF.

This clonotype was observed once. The rearrangement uses TRBV25-1 and TRBJ1-5; D might be TRBD1 (5 bases). Trimming removed 4 bases at V and 3 bases at J, with 22 bases between. Germline-derived CDR1 and CDR2 are MGHDK and SYGVNS. The CDR3 covers 18 residues. This CDR3 is CASSATPLGQGANQPQHF. The CDR3 DNA follows: TGTGCCAGCAGTGCTACCCCCCTTGGGCAGGGCGCCAATCAGCCCCAGCATTTT.

This clonotype was detected many times. This chain links TRBV10-1 with TRBJ2-2; D may be TRBD1 or TRBD2 (6 bases each). V lost 2 bases and J 2 bases, leaving 12 bases between the germline ends. The length of the CDR3 is 16 residues. CDR1 is WNHNN, CDR2 SYGVQD, per germline (reference sequence). CDR3 loop: CASSERGGLNTGELFF. The CDR3 nucleotides read TGCGCCAGCAGTGAGCGAGGGGGACTCAACACCGGGGAGCTGTTTTTT.

This clonotype occurred once. The J gene is TRBJ1-3, the V gene TRBV25-1; possibly TRBD1 for D (5 bases). Germline loops: CDR1 MGHDK, CDR2 SYGVNS. V gave up 6 bases and J gave up 0 bases, with 9 bases separating them. The length of the CDR3 is 14 residues. The CDR3 protein is CASRQANSGNTIYF. The CDR3 DNA reads as TGTGCCAGCAGACAGGCAAACTCTGGAAACACCATATATTTT.

As concerns this clonotype: Compared with germline, one end of the junction differs, possibly owing to a read error. The rearrangement uses TRBV5-1 and TRBJ1-5, with 8 nucleotides matching TRBD1. The CDR3 sequence is 14 residues long. Germline CDR1 reads SGHRS; CDR2 reads YFSETQ. CDR3 nucleotides: TGTGCCAGCACCGACAGGGGTATGGGTCAGCCCCAGCATTTT. Amino acid sequence: CASTDRGMGQPQHF.

This chain links TRBV12-3 or TRBV12-4 with TRBJ1-5; D gene uncertain. Trimming removed 6 bases at V and 0 bases at J, with 9 bases between. The CDR3 totals 14 residues. CDR3 DNA: TGTGCCAGCAGGAACACGGATAGCAATCAGCCCCAGCATTTT. As protein: CASRNTDSNQPQHF.